This TCR beta chain was captured in a study of T cell responses to AZD1222 COVID-19 vaccine (dated by TCRdb to 2020 to 2022). With regard to the full study: TCR sequencing was performed for fewer than 250 trial participants, of whom approximately 200 were given two doses of AZD1222 and approximately 25 were given two doses of MenACWY control vaccine. Trial participants were enrolled into age subgroups of 18-55, 56-69 and 70-plus years, which contained around 140, 26 and 57 TCR-sequenced participants, respectively. Overall study results and their limits: Because no day 14 peak-response samples were available, repertoires were characterized only after the peak T cell response. Nearly half of unique spike-specific TCRs reportedly recognized epitopes outside regions mutated in the B.1.351 and B.1.1.7 variants. Participants were mostly white British, with more females than males. The authors suggested clonal diversity may have been underestimated. CD4 TCRs associated with the vaccine covered the entire spike protein, and the dominant responses were in regions 160-218 and 743-854. Spike-specific TCR breadth and depth rose significantly after two AZD1222 doses compared with day 0 and with MenACWY recipients. In the small 56-69-year group, the increase in depth fell short of significance, most likely because of low power. Only a handful of AZD1222 recipients were SARS-CoV-2 seropositive at baseline, limiting conclusions about previously exposed vaccinees.

The CDR3 regions of human TCRbeta chains were analyzed by immunosequencing. The study's processing was this. TCRs in the repertoires were compared against a reference library of SARS-CoV-2-specific TCRs that had been generated with the MIRA antigen-specificity platform. Breadth meant the fraction of unique TCRs that were SARS-CoV-2-associated, whereas depth meant the fraction of total T cells that were SARS-CoV-2-associated. Using the MIRA data, each spike-specific TCR was assigned both to the spike region to which the TCR was reactive and to a CD4 or CD8 class. Log10-transformed breadth and depth values were compared by one-way ANOVA with Sidak's multiple comparisons tests. TCRdb took this table from immuneACCESS and kept in-frame rearrangements with V and J called. Such tables lack part of the clones; where checked against another copy, unresolved V genes explain under half of the gap, and the rest is unexplained. V and J calls plus clone size are reproduced from that table; the DNA served to infer D and trimming. This sample gives some 100,000 clones in total; 86% of them show up just once. The ten largest clones add up to approximately 15% of the sample.

The germline V gene sets CDR1 to SGHTA and CDR2 to FQGNSA. The CDR3 starts with the cysteine, ends with the phenylalanine, and has 14 residues. Only the CDR3 region is kept as DNA, spanning 42 bases read in frame from base 1. The germline ends are 14 bases apart after V is trimmed by 7 bases and J by 3 bases. Reading the label with the study, this specimen's time point is: about 28 days (+/-7) after the second vaccine dose. AZD1222 recipients with second doses at about 4 weeks or about 12 weeks were pooled, because spike-specific TCR depth and breadth did not differ between schedules. Samples from vaccinated people were obtained from the UK trials COV001 and COV002, which included a single-blind randomized controlled phase 2/3 trial of AZD1222 (ChAdOx1 nCoV-19) in healthy adults. For TCRbeta chain sequencing, PBMC samples were collected from trial participants at day 0 and at day 28 after the second dose.

As to this clone: Its antigen is not yet known. Nothing much larger sits one base from this clone, and base qualities are not available.

Sequenced here: peripheral blood, sampled 28 days after the second AZD1222 dose. This receptor was obtained from an adult who received the AZD1222 COVID-19 vaccine. The chain is assembled from TRBV7-2 and TRBJ2-3, and possibly TRBD2, on 6 matching bases. The DNA sequence is as follows: TGTGCCAGCATCCTCGGGAGAATAACAGATACGCAGTATTTT. This sequence encodes CASILGRITDTQYF.